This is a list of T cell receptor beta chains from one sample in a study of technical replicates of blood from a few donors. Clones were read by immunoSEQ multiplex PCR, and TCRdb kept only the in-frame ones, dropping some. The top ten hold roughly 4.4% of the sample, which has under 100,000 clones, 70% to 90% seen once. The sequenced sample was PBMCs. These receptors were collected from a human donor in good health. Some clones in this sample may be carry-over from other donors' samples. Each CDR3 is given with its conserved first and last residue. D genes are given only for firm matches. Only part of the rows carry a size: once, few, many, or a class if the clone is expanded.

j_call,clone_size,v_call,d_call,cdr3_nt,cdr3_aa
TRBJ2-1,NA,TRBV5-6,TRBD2,TGTGCCAGCAGCTTTCGGACTAGCGGGGTGAGAGCCTACAATGAGCAGTTCTTC,CASSFRTSGVRAYNEQFF
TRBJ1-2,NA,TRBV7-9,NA,TGTGCCAGCTCCCTCTACGAGACTTCTTATGGCTACACCTTC,CASSLYETSYGYTF
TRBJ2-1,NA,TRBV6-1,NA,TGTGCCAGCAGTGAATACAGACAGACCCTCCCCTACAATGAGCAGTTCTTC,CASSEYRQTLPYNEQFF
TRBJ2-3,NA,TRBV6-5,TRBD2,TGTGCCAGCACTCGACTAGCGGGGGCGTCAGATACGCAGTATTTT,CASTRLAGASDTQYF
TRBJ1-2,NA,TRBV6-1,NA,TGTGCCAGCATCCCGACAGGTACCTATGGCTACACCTTC,CASIPTGTYGYTF
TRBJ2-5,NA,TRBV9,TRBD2,TGTGCCAGCAGCGTAGGGGCGACTAGCGGGAAGGAGACCCAGTACTTC,CASSVGATSGKETQYF
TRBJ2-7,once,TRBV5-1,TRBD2,TGCGCCAGCAGCTCAACTAGCGACGAGCAGTACTTC,CASSSTSDEQYF
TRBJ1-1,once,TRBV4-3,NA,TGCGCCAGCAGCCAAGTAGGGCGGGGGGGGAAAGCTTTCTTT,CASSQVGRGGKAFF
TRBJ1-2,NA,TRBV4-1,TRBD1,TGCGCCAGCAGCCAAAGCCGGGACAGGGGTAACTATGGCTACACCTTC,CASSQSRDRGNYGYTF
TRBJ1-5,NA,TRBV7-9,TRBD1,TGTGCCAGCAGCCAGGACAGGGGTACCCAGCATTTT,CASSQDRGTQHF
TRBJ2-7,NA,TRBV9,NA,TGTGCCAGCAGCGCGACCCGGGACTCCCGGGTGGGATACGAGCAGTACTTC,CASSATRDSRVGYEQYF
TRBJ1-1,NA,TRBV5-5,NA,TGTGCCAGCAGCTTGTCAGGGTATAGCACTGAAGCTTTCTTT,CASSLSGYSTEAFF
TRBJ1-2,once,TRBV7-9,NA,TGTGCCAGCAGCCCGGGACATTATAACTATGGCTACACCTTC,CASSPGHYNYGYTF
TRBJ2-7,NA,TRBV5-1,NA,TGCGCCAGCAGCTTACAGGGTTACGAGCAGTACTTC,CASSLQGYEQYF
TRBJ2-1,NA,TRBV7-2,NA,TGTGCCAGCAGCCCCCTTAGTAATGAGCAGTTCTTC,CASSPLSNEQFF
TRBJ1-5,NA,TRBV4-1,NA,TGCGCCAGCAGCCAAGATGGGGGCAGGGTCGGCAATCAGCCCCAGCATTTT,CASSQDGGRVGNQPQHF
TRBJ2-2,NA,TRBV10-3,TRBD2,TGTGCCATCGGGGGACTAGCGGGGAACACCGGGGAGCTGTTTTTT,CAIGGLAGNTGELFF
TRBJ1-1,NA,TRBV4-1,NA,TGCGCCAGCAGCCATATTCAGGGTGCGAACACTGAAGCTTTCTTT,CASSHIQGANTEAFF
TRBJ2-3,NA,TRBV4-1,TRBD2,TGCGCCAGCGGTCTAGCGGGAGGGCGGGGTGGCACAGATACGCAGTATTTT,CASGLAGGRGGTDTQYF
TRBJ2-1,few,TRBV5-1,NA,TGCGCCAGCAGCCCGGGATCGAATAATGAGCAGTTCTTC,CASSPGSNNEQFF
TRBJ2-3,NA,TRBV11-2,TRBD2,TGTGCCAGCAGCCTAATAGCGGGGCTAAACACAGATACGCAGTATTTT,CASSLIAGLNTDTQYF
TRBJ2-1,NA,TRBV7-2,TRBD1,TGTGCCAGCAGCTTACTTCAAACCGGGACAGGGAACAATGAGCAGTTCTTC,CASSLLQTGTGNNEQFF
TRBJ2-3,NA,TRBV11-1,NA,TGTGCCAGCAGCCCCCTGAGCGGTAGCACAGATACGCAGTATTTT,CASSPLSGSTDTQYF
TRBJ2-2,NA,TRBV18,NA,TGTGCCAGCTCACTCGGTTACAACACCGGGGAGCTGTTTTTT,CASSLGYNTGELFF
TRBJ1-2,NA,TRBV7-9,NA,TGTGCCAGCAGCTTAGAGCGGGGGGTTTTGGACTATGGCTACACCTTC,CASSLERGVLDYGYTF
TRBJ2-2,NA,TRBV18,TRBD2,TGTGCCAGCTCACCACGGCGCGGGGGATTGGACACCGGGGAGCTGTTTTTT,CASSPRRGGLDTGELFF
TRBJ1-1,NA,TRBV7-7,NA,TGTGCCAGCAGCTTAGCTATGAACACTGAAGCTTTCTTT,CASSLAMNTEAFF
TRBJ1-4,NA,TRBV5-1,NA,TGCGCCAGCGCGGGGACCGCCCGAGGTGGCGGTGAAAAACTGTTTTTT,CASAGTARGGGEKLFF
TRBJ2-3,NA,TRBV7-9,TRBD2,TGTGCCAGCAGCTTCCCAGCGGGAAAGCGCACAGATACGCAGTATTTT,CASSFPAGKRTDTQYF
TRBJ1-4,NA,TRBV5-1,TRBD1,TGCGCCAGCAGCTTGGCGGGACAGGGAGACGAAAAACTGTTTTTT,CASSLAGQGDEKLFF
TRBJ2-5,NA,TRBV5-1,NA,TGCGCCAGCAGCTTGGGTCTCGGAGAAGAGACCCAGTACTTC,CASSLGLGEETQYF
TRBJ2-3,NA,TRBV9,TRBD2,TGTGCCAGCAGCGTAGGGACTAGCCACACAGATACGCAGTATTTT,CASSVGTSHTDTQYF
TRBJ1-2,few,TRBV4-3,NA,TGCGCCAGCAGCCAAGATACAGCTCCTAACTATGGCTACACCTTC,CASSQDTAPNYGYTF
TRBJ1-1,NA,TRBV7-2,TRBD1,TGTGCCAGCAGCTCAACAGGGGGGAACACTGAAGCTTTCTTT,CASSSTGGNTEAFF
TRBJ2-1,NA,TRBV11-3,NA,TGTGCCAGCAGCTTGGAGGCGCGGGGTGAGCAGTTCTTC,CASSLEARGEQFF
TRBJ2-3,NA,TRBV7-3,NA,TGTGCCAGCAGCTTATTTAGGGGAGATACGCAGTATTTT,CASSLFRGDTQYF
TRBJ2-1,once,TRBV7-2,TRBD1,TGTGCCAGCAGCATACGAGGACAGGGGGTCTACAATGAGCAGTTCTTC,CASSIRGQGVYNEQFF
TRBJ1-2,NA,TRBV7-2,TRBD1,TGTGCCAGCAGCTTACTGGGTACAGGGGACTATGGCTACACCTTC,CASSLLGTGDYGYTF
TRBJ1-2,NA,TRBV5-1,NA,TGCGCCAGCAGCCCGGGAAGTAGCTATGGCTACACCTTC,CASSPGSSYGYTF
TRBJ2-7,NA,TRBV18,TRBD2,TGTGCCAGCTCCCCGGGAGGAGCGGGGGGGCTCCACGAGCAGTACTTC,CASSPGGAGGLHEQYF
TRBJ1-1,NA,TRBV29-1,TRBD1,TGCAGCGTTGAGGCAGGGGGCCCTGAAGCTTTCTTT,CSVEAGGPEAFF
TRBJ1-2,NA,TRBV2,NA,TGTGCCAGCAGTGAAGCTCGGGGGGGTGGCTACACCTTC,CASSEARGGGYTF
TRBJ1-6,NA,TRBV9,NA,TGTGCCAGCAGCGTAGATTCAACGGGGTCCACCGGGAGTTCACCCCTCCACTTT,CASSVDSTGSTGSSPLHF
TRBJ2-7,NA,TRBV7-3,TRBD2,TGTGCCAGCAGCACCGCGGGAGGGCCAAAATACGAGCAGTACTTC,CASSTAGGPKYEQYF